This T cell receptor beta chain stems from a study of blood T cells in healthy people across ages. Study conclusions and caveats: Estimated diversity across one million T cells was deemed an underestimate. There was a strong correlation between TCR beta diversity and naive T cell percentage.

This clonotype was found a few times. Its antigen is as yet unknown. This CDR3 spans 15 amino acids. Germline trimming cut 4 bases from V and 4 bases from J; bases unmatched to any gene: 8. Through a sample-barcoded 5' primer and a J-beta primer mix, a second PCR was run for about 6 to 12 cycles. Every cDNA molecule bore a tag from a template-switch adaptor containing 12 random nucleotides. Using its own MiXCR run on the 5' RACE reads, TCRdb lists one record per CDR3 protein. The sample consists of 1,300,000 or so distinct CDR3 sequences, almost 60% of them appearing once. The J gene is TRBJ2-7, the V gene TRBV12-3 or TRBV12-4; 9 bases are shared with TRBD1. The source is a man between 18 and 29 years old in good health. Sequenced material: blood. The CDR3 DNA reads as TGTGCCAGCAGTTCAACGGGACAGGGAACATACGAGCAGTACTTC. Protein product: CASSSTGQGTYEQYF.